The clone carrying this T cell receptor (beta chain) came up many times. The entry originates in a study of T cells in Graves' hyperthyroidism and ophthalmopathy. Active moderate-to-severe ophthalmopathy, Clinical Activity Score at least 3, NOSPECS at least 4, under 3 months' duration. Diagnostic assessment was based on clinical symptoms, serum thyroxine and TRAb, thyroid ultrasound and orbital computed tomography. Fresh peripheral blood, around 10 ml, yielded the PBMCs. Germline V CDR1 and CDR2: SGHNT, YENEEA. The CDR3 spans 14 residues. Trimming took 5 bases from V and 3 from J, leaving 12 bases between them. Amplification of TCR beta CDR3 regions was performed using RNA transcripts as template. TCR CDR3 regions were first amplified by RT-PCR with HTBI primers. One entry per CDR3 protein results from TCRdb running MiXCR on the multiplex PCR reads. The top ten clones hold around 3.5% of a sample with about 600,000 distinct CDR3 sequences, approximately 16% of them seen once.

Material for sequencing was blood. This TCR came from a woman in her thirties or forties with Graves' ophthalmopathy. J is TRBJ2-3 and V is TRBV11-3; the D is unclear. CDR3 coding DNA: TGTGCCAGCAGCCGTCGACCTCCAACAGATACGCAGTATTTT. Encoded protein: CASSRRPPTDTQYF.